This TCR beta chain was recovered during a study of response to subunit inactivated influenza vaccine. TCRdb re-called the RT-PCR reads through MiXCR, storing one row per CDR3 protein. The data show more than 450,000 distinct CDR3 sequences, over 9% seen once. The ends were cut back, 8 bases at V and 8 bases at J, with 12 bases in the middle. Germline CDR1 reads SNHLY; CDR2 reads FYNNEI. The CDR3 totals 11 residues. These records were also assigned to another study, of T cells expressing NK-cell markers. That work states: Generation of TCR beta cDNA was performed by 5'RACE template switching incorporating UMIs. Source material for TCR beta repertoires consisted of sorted CD3+CD56+NKG2C+, CD3+CD56+NKG2C- and CD3+CD56-NKG2C+ T cells. These clonotypes, the leaders elsewhere, also led the CD3+CD56-NKG2C+ fraction in a handful of donors.

The V call is TRBV2, the J call TRBJ1-2; TRBD1 might be the D (5 bases). This TCR was recovered from a man aged 45-65 years who received an inactivated influenza vaccine. The material was PBMCs from blood, obtained on the day of vaccination. The CDR3, as DNA: TGTGCCAGCGATGGTCCAGGGGGCTACACCTTC. Amino acid sequence: CASDGPGGYTF.